These 15 T cell receptor beta chains share one sample of origin, sequenced in a study of CD8 T cells in Susac syndrome. An amount of RNA that ranged from 0.5 to 1 ug was reverse transcribed with random hexamers. TCRdb re-derived calls from the immunoSEQ multiplex PCR reads in MiXCR, one entry per CDR3 protein. The profile shows approximately 180,000 distinct CDR3 sequences, roughly 94% of them singletons. Sequenced material: CD4+ T cells from PBMCs. These receptors all stem from a human donor with Susac syndrome.

The CDR3 DNA sequence: TGTGCCAGTAGTACTCGACAAGGTCGTCAGCCCCAGCATTTT. Translated: CASSTRQGRQPQHF. The chain combines TRBV19 with TRBJ1-5; D call uncertain. This CDR3 is 14 amino acids long. Looked up from germline, CDR1 is LNHDA and CDR2 is SQIVND (reference sequence). Trimming took off 4 bases at V and 6 bases at J, with 13 bases between the two ends. Filled out from reference TRBV19 and TRBJ1-5, the complete variable domain reads DGGITQSPKYLFRKEGQNVTLSCEQNLNHDAMYWYRQDPGQGLRLIYYSQIVNDFQKGDIAEGYSVSREKKESFPLTVTSAQKNPTAFYLCASSTRQGRQPQHFGDGTRLSIL.

The chain joins TRBV20-1 to TRBJ2-7; 7 bases are a match to TRBD2. Germline CDR1 and CDR2: DFQATT and SNEGSKA (reference sequence). The CDR3 sequence is 13 residues long. The V gene end was trimmed by 7 bases and the J gene end by 6 bases; junction bases not matched to a gene: 12. CDR3 amino acids: CSVATGGRGEQYF. CDR3 in DNA: TGCAGTGTCGCGACGGGCGGGAGAGGCGAGCAGTACTTC.

This clonotype came up once. V is TRBV15 and J is TRBJ1-2, with D perhaps TRBD1 (5 bases). The CDR3 runs 15 residues. The V and J ends lost 0 bases and 8 bases respectively, with 16 bases between them. Germline V gene data show CDR1 as LNHNV and CDR2 as YYDKDF (reference sequence). The CDR3 region has the DNA TGTGCCACCAGCAGAGACCTAGCCGGGACGTCGGGCTACACCTTC. It codes for CATSRDLAGTSGYTF.

CDR3 in amino acids: CASSPDRRSTQYF. CDR3 sequence (DNA): TGTGCCAGCAGCCCCGACAGGAGATCTACGCAGTATTTT. The chain is built from TRBV2 and TRBJ2-3; D may be TRBD1 (6 bases). V shed 6 bases and J shed 8 bases, with 15 bases lying between them. Germline V gives CDR1 SNHLY, CDR2 FYNNEI. The CDR3 extends over 13 amino acids.

J is TRBJ2-2 and V is TRBV15; D is undetermined. Germline CDR1 is LNHNV and CDR2 is YYDKDF (reference sequence). The CDR3 sequence is 13 residues long. V lost 5 bases and J 6 bases, leaving 10 bases between the germline ends. The CDR3 bases are TGTGCCACCAGCCCTGGGCCGGCCGGGGAGCTGTTTTTT. Its translation is CATSPGPAGELFF. The whole variable domain, filled in from reference TRBV15 and TRBJ2-2, reads DAMVIQNPRYQVTQFGKPVTLSCSQTLNHNVMYWYQQKSSQAPKLLFHYYDKDFNNEADTPDNFQSRRPNTSFCFLDIRSPGLGDTAMYLCATSPGPAGELFFGEGSRLTVL.

This chain links TRBV4-1 with TRBJ2-7, with D unclear. Germline CDR1 and CDR2: MGHRA and YSYEKL. This CDR3 has 14 amino acids. V was pared by 0 bases and J by 5 bases, with 11 bases between. The CDR3 loop is CASSQDRVAHEQYF. The CDR3 DNA sequence: TGCGCCAGCAGCCAAGATCGGGTAGCCCACGAGCAGTACTTC.

This sequence joins TRBV4-3 and TRBJ2-7, with D perhaps matching TRBD2 (5 bases). The V end was cut by 1 base, the J end by 0 bases, with 10 bases between. Germline V lookup: CDR1 LGHNA, CDR2 YSLEER. This CDR3 contains 15 residues. The chain's CDR3 is CASSQAWSGSYEQYF. CDR3 nucleotides: TGCGCCAGCAGCCAAGCCTGGAGCGGCTCCTACGAGCAGTACTTC.

This clonotype was counted once. The rearrangement links TRBV7-3 to TRBJ2-1, with 9 bases lining up with TRBD1. The CDR3 is 15 amino acids. CDR1 is SGHTA, CDR2 FQGTGA, per germline. V dropped 2 bases and J dropped 6; count of bases not matched to a gene: 5. The chain's CDR3 is CASSLSGQGSNEQFF. CDR3 nucleotide sequence: TGTGCCAGCAGCTTATCGGGACAGGGTTCCAATGAGCAGTTCTTC.

This chain links TRBV4-3 with TRBJ1-1, with D unresolved. Germline V gives CDR1 LGHNA, CDR2 YSLEER. The V end lost 8 bases, the J end lost 0 bases, and 10 bases lay between the germline ends. The CDR3 spans 13 residues. CDR3 in amino acids: CASGTTVNTEAFF. Here the CDR3 DNA reads TGCGCCAGCGGCACCACAGTGAACACTGAAGCTTTCTTT.

The chain joins TRBV4-1 to TRBJ2-3; TRBD2 matches 11 bases. Trimming removed 4 bases from V and 1 base from J; junction bases left unmatched: 7. CDR1 and CDR2 from the germline V gene are MGHRA and YSYEKL. This CDR3 region has 17 residues. CDR3 loop: CASSRGLAVVGTDTQYF. The CDR3 nucleotides read TGCGCCAGCAGCCGGGGACTAGCGGTCGTGGGCACAGATACGCAGTATTTT.

This chain joins TRBV5-1 and TRBJ2-3, with TRBD2 identical over 8 bases. CDR1 SGHRS and CDR2 YFSETQ come from the germline V gene. V shed 4 bases, J shed 3 bases, and the junction held 7 bases outside the gene matches. The length of the CDR3 is 15 residues. CDR3 in DNA: TGCGCCAGCAGCGCTGATAGCGGGGCTACAGATACGCAGTATTTT. Residues: CASSADSGATDTQYF. The full variable domain, rest sourced from reference TRBV5-1 and TRBJ2-3, is KAGVTQTPRYLIKTRGQQVTLSCSPISGHRSVSWYQQTPGQGLQFLFEYFSETQRNKGNFPGRFSGRQFSNSRSEMNVSTLELGDSALYLCASSADSGATDTQYFGPGTRLTVL.

This clonotype came up once. The chain links TRBV7-2 to TRBJ2-7; tentatively, D is TRBD1 (6 bases). From germline, CDR1 is SGHTA and CDR2 FQGNSA. This CDR3 contains 14 residues. Trimming left V 1 base short and J 3 bases short, with 10 bases between. Here the CDR3 reads CASSLGPQGYEQYF. The DNA for the CDR3 is TGTGCCAGCAGCTTAGGTCCACAGGGCTACGAGCAGTACTTC.

CDR3: CASSGIPGQENTEAFF. The CDR3 DNA sequence: TGTGCCAGCAGTGGGATTCCGGGACAGGAGAACACTGAAGCTTTCTTT. The chain recombines TRBV6-8 with TRBJ1-1, with 8 bases that match TRBD1. The CDR3 is 16 residues long. Germline V lookup: CDR1 MNHGY, CDR2 SAAAGT. The V gene end was trimmed by 5 bases and the J gene end by 1 base; junction bases not matched to a gene: 9.

The gene calls are TRBV12-3 or TRBV12-4 and TRBJ1-1; no clear D gene. Trimming removed 3 bases at V and 0 bases at J, with 5 bases between. This CDR3 region has 13 residues. The CDR3 coding sequence is TGTGCCAGCAGTTTCGCCTTGAACACTGAAGCTTTCTTT. Amino acid sequence: CASSFALNTEAFF.

The V and J genes are TRBV7-9 and TRBJ2-2; D is perhaps TRBD2 (5 bases). This CDR3 is 18 amino acids long. Germline V gene lookup returns CDR1 SEHNR and CDR2 FQNEAQ (reference sequence). Trimming stripped 5 bases from V and 0 bases from J, with 19 bases between. This CDR3 reads CASSLSRTGKPNTGELFF. CDR3 bases: TGTGCCAGCAGCCTGTCCCGGACTGGGAAGCCGAACACCGGGGAGCTGTTTTTT.